This TCR beta chain was captured in a study of cytomegalovirus exposure and HLA in healthy donors (TCRdb year 2017). Broadly, across the study: An earlier analysis of a few hundred of the donors reported over 250 Gb of sequence data and around 110 million unique TCR beta sequences obtained from approximately 180 million T cells. An early release covering some 640 HLA-typed donors comprised about 290 gigabases of sequencing data and some 79 million unique TCR sequences. The genetic ancestry cluster associated with self-reported Caucasian donors included roughly 84% of the roughly 390 genotyped donors. The study was designed to test whether signatures of past pathogen exposure could be identified by cataloging public T cell receptors. The study used immunosequencing to profile the T cell repertoires of under 700 subjects and linked those repertoires to cytomegalovirus serostatus. Along with the 666-subject first cohort, a separate validation cohort of over a hundred different subjects was used. To predict cytomegalovirus infection status, the study combined high-throughput TCR immunosequencing, statistical association of individual TCRs with disease status, and machine learning. In a later analysis, previously published TCR beta repertoires from 666 donors were re-analyzed and high-resolution HLA genotyping was added so that TCR occurrence patterns could be studied. Rather than using new phenotypic data, the later analysis identified candidate immune exposures from TCR beta sequences and from how often those sequences occurred across donors. In an earlier analysis of roughly 580 of the donors, high-throughput TCR beta sequencing was used to judge whether each TCR beta V gene segment behaved as functional or pseudogenic. Donor age, sex, ethnicity and CMV serostatus were collected together with the repertoire data. A later genetic analysis used genome-wide SNP genotypes for about 65% of the 666 donors, treating that subset as a discovery cohort. Every discovery cohort repertoire had been produced on one sequencing platform. Both class I and class II loci were covered by HLA typing, at four-digit resolution. The number of donors typed differed by locus, with roughly 620-630 for A, B, C, DRB1 and DQB1, roughly 520 for DQA1, approximately 580 for DPA1, and around 430 for DPB1. Several DR-DQ haplotypes were handled as single units for association and clustering, since linkage in the cohort was strong. Among several hundred genotyped donors of the cohort, an average of around 250,000 unique TCR beta nucleotide sequences was sequenced per donor, of which 15% to 20% were non-productive.

What the authors observed across the whole study: Because some donors lacked HLA typing at each locus, the association tests relied only on the typed subset. Some 16 rarely observed V segments, including chromosome 9 orphons, were excluded from the earlier analysis of approximately 600 of the donors because counts were too low. When HLA alleles, especially DR and DQ, strongly co-occurred, attributing TCR associations to individual alleles was difficult. A group of highly shared sequence variants was considered likely to be a technical artifact of the sequencing pipeline. Three of the identified cytomegalovirus-associated TCR beta chains were confirmed in vitro to be specific for cytomegalovirus antigens. Most TCR sequences were seen in very few donors, while some public TCRs were found in many individuals. Only TCR beta chains were sequenced in this cohort, and the absence of alpha or paired-chain data limited detectable features. The authors suggested that the approach could potentially be extended to other disease states and immunological phenotypes. Most CMV-associated TCR beta chains appeared to be HLA-restricted in a later analysis, and the HLA associations seemed to be driven largely by CMV exposure. A later analysis reported that several top co-occurrence clusters appeared linked to parvovirus B19, influenza, CMV and Epstein-Barr virus. Linkage disequilibrium might explain the correlated functional status among segregating V segments, but an unknown experimental factor could not be excluded. Roughly uniform sequencing depth across donors was assumed in presence/absence analyses, although this assumption may not hold. A later analysis found that TCR association rates varied across HLA loci, with DRB1 alleles showing the most associated TCRs and HLA-C alleles the fewest. According to a later genetic analysis, donors in an Asian-associated ancestry cluster had fewer N-insertions in productive TCRs than the roughly 700-donor mean. An association between a missense DCLRE1C variant and V-gene and J-gene trimming of TCR beta chains was found in a later genetic analysis and replicated in an independent cohort. Immune exposure information for the cohort was limited to CMV serostatus. A further reported finding was that TCR beta sequences accurately predicted the HLA-A and HLA-B alleles for most subjects in the first cohort. A later analysis found that HLA-associated TCR beta chains were more clonally expanded and had lower generation probabilities than equally common non-associated chains. A total of 150 or so TCR beta chains were listed by the study as associated with cytomegalovirus. Specific HLA alleles were associated with over 15,000 TCR beta sequences at a false discovery rate of 0.05 in a later analysis. In an earlier analysis of roughly 560 of the donors, most TCR beta V segments were observed in productive rearrangements about 87% or about 30% of the time, broadly matching IMGT annotations. The classifier was reported to diagnose cytomegalovirus status with high specificity and sensitivity in both the original and validation cohorts.

For this clone: Its antigen is still unknown. Base-call qualities are not available, and no considerably larger clone is one nucleotide away.

The cohort comprised approximately 700 healthy bone marrow donors. At the time of sampling, every cohort member was nominally healthy, though immune exposures that went unrecorded were likely present. The donor was CMV seropositive and belonged to the group of 250 to 300 seropositive cohort members. Every donor gave a peripheral blood sample, and the peripheral blood mononuclear cells from that sample were used for TCR beta sequencing. The Qiagen DNeasy Blood Extraction Kit was used to extract genomic DNA from the blood cell samples. The library was produced with the immunoSEQ multiplex PCR assay. The multiplex PCR relied on a mix of 60 forward primers for TCR Vbeta segments and 13 reverse primers for TCR Jbeta segments. A multiplex PCR assay on genomic DNA amplified the CDR3 region of rearranged TCR beta genes. On the Illumina HiSeq System, the amplified TCR beta libraries were sequenced as 87-base-pair reads. In the original analysis: A later analysis counted some 74 million unique TCR beta chains across the 666 repertoires, and roughly 10 million of these chains were shared by at least two donors. To remove PCR and sequencing errors, raw reads were error-corrected and collapsed into unique sequences using a nearest-neighbor algorithm that merged closely related sequences. To assign V, D and J gene segments, CDR3 sequences were aligned to IMGT reference sequences. For a sequence to be retained, a match of at least six nucleotides was required to both a V gene segment and a J gene segment. Rearrangements were classified as productive when the CDR3 lacked stop codons and remained in frame with V and J, and all other rearrangements were classified as non-productive. CDR3 was defined according to IMGT convention as the region running from the second conserved V-encoded cysteine to the conserved J-encoded phenylalanine. In an earlier analysis of around 540 of the donors, sequences lacking an unambiguous match to a single V gene segment were excluded. In an earlier analysis of several hundred of the donors, V segments were called functional above 56.7% productive rearrangements and were called segregating when the between-donor standard deviation exceeded 5%. To diagnose cytomegalovirus status from the catalog of TCR beta chain sequences, a statistical classification framework was built. V and J gene assignment, in a later analysis, came from comparing TCR nucleotide sequences with IMGT/GENE-DB human TR gene sequences. A later analysis assigned CDR3 sequences and most-parsimonious VDJ recombination scenarios with the TCRdist pipeline. A later analysis defined each TCR beta chain by its CDR3 amino acid sequence plus V-gene family, and excluded reads lacking a unique V-gene family. To address suspected cross-contamination and a sequencing artifact, a later analysis removed around 600 highly shared, low-generation-probability nucleotide sequences. In a later analysis, a clonal expansion index was calculated for each public chain from normalized within-repertoire ranks of inferred template counts. Generation probabilities in a later analysis came from a VDJ recombination model fitted to out-of-frame rearrangements, and those results were checked against IGoR. In a later analysis, TCR-TCR, TCR-HLA and TCR-CMV co-occurrence was scored with hypergeometric tests, and a repertoire-size bias correction was applied to TCR pairs. A later analysis estimated false discovery rates by permuting HLA or CMV assignments 20 times. In a later analysis, co-occurring TCRs were grouped using DBSCAN, and TCRdist sequence similarity was added for clustering within HLA-allele-positive subsets. For co-occurrence clustering, repertoires with fewer than 30,000 or more than 120,000 public chains were excluded, along with four or five repertoires with anomalous nucleotide sharing. Held by TCRdb, this immuneACCESS table contains in-frame sequences only and omits some clones. Under half of the omission traces to an unresolved V gene where checked; the cause of the rest is unknown. D and trimming were read from the DNA, whereas the V and J calls and clone size are those reported in that table. The sample table contains tens of thousands of clones; only one count was recorded for approximately 70% of them. 13% to 15% of the sample comes from the top ten.

The origin of this receptor is a male donor in good health and CMV-seropositive. The specimen was PBMCs.

The CDR3 protein sequence reads: CASSISPGTGHEKLFF. The bases are TGTGCCAGTAGTATAAGCCCCGGGACAGGTCATGAAAAACTGTTTTTT. The chain links TRBV19 with TRBJ1-4, and TRBD1 matches 8 of the central bases. The CDR3 starts with the cysteine, ends with the phenylalanine, and has 16 residues. Left in the record is the CDR3 DNA by itself, 48 bases read in frame from the first base. Via the germline V gene (reference sequence), CDR1 is LNHDA and CDR2 SQIVND. For this chain, trimming is 2 bases at the V end and 6 bases at the J end, and the number of junction bases without a gene match is 8.